This TCR beta chain was observed in a study of shared clonotypes between healthy human individuals. Sequencing of unsorted PBMC DNA was carried out using ten immunoSEQ deep assay plates. The repertoire was sequenced with immunoSEQ multiplex PCR; TCRdb's copy has only in-frame clones and lacks some. The sample includes about 480,000 clones, nearly 80% of them seen just once. The CDR3 extends over 15 amino acids. Trimming shortened V by 2 bases and J by 5 bases, and 15 bases separated the two germline ends. The germline gives CDR1 ENHRY, CDR2 SYGVKD. Sequencing input: PBMCs. The clonotype originates from a woman between 40 and 50 years old in good health. Some clones in this sample may be carry-over from other donors' samples. This sequence joins TRBV10-3 and TRBJ1-2, with D possibly matching TRBD1 (5 bases). The CDR3, as DNA: TGTGCCATCAGTGAGCGGGGCGTACCGGGATATGGCTACACCTTC. It is translated as CAISERGVPGYGYTF.